A selection of T cell receptor beta chains follows, all from one sample in a study of blood T cell repertoires in COVID-19. The method was immunoSEQ multiplex PCR; TCRdb's version includes in-frame clones alone and lacks a portion of them. The data show over 50,000 clones, with more than 85% seen just once and under 7.5% held by the top ten. Material: peripheral blood. These receptors were collected from a man in his forties or fifties with active COVID-19. The CDR3 runs from the conserved cysteine through the conserved F or W. A D gene is named only where the DNA matches it firmly. Size tells how often a clone was seen (once, few, many) or the class of an expanded clone, and some rows leave it out.

clone size	D gene	V gene	J gene	CDR3 protein	CDR3 DNA
NA	NA	TRBV30	TRBJ1-5	CAWSAGRRPQHF	TGTGCCTGGAGTGCTGGGAGAAGGCCCCAGCATTTT
NA	NA	TRBV20-1	TRBJ2-3	CSASVAPSAQIRQYF	TGCAGTGCTAGTGTGGCTCCCAGTGCACAGATAAGGCAGTATTTT
NA	TRBD1	TRBV6-4	TRBJ1-2	CASSQGQGFNYGYTF	TGTGCCAGCAGCCAGGGACAGGGATTTAACTATGGCTACACCTTC
NA	TRBD1	TRBV7-9	TRBJ1-2	CASSRSLGGVTGYTF	TGTGCCAGCAGCCGCTCCCTAGGGGGCGTTACTGGCTACACCTTC
NA	TRBD2	TRBV10-2	TRBJ2-4	CASSESRAGGQYF	TGCGCCAGCAGTGAGTCGAGGGCGGGGGGGCAGTACTTC
NA	NA	TRBV30	TRBJ2-5	CAWRVPGLDTQYF	TGTGCCTGGAGGGTCCCAGGGCTTGACACCCAGTACTTC
few	NA	TRBV29-1	TRBJ2-1	CSVGWVEAEQFF	TGCAGCGTTGGCTGGGTGGAGGCTGAGCAGTTCTTC
NA	TRBD1	TRBV10-2	TRBJ1-1	CASRPATGRTNTEAFF	TGCGCCAGCAGACCAGCGACAGGGCGGACGAACACTGAAGCTTTCTTT
NA	TRBD2	TRBV7-6	TRBJ2-1	CASSSQGTSGRKREQFF	TGTGCCAGCAGCTCCCAAGGGACTAGCGGGAGGAAGCGGGAGCAGTTCTTC
NA	TRBD1	TRBV2	TRBJ1-6	CASRVQGDNSPLHF	TGTGCCAGCAGGGTACAGGGGGATAATTCACCCCTCCACTTT
NA	NA	TRBV16	TRBJ2-1	CASSQLGVDEQFF	TGTGCCAGCAGCCAACTAGGTGTGGATGAGCAGTTCTTC
NA	NA	TRBV7-9	TRBJ1-4	CASSLASLNEKLFF	TGTGCCAGCAGCTTAGCCAGTCTTAATGAAAAACTGTTTTTT
NA	NA	TRBV7-9	TRBJ2-1	CASIEGGYNEQFF	TGTGCCAGCATCGAAGGCGGCTACAATGAGCAGTTCTTC
NA	TRBD2	TRBV19	TRBJ2-3	CASSIKSGGYRTDTQYF	TGTGCCAGTAGTATAAAAAGCGGGGGATATCGCACAGATACGCAGTATTTT
NA	NA	TRBV3-1/TRBV3-2	TRBJ1-1	CASSQVPRMNTEAFF	TGTGCCAGCAGCCAAGTCCCCAGGATGAACACTGAAGCTTTCTTT
NA	TRBD2	TRBV29-1	TRBJ2-7	CSAVGLAGAYEQYF	TGCAGCGCTGTGGGACTAGCGGGAGCATACGAGCAGTACTTC
NA	NA	TRBV10-3	TRBJ1-2	CAISESAVGYTF	TGTGCCATCAGTGAGTCCGCAGTTGGCTACACCTTC
NA	NA	TRBV7-9	TRBJ2-3	CASSRVQGSTDTQYF	TGTGCCAGCAGCCGGGTCCAAGGTAGCACAGATACGCAGTATTTT
NA	TRBD1	TRBV19	TRBJ2-1	CASNKQGSHEQFF	TGTGCCAGTAACAAACAGGGGTCTCATGAGCAGTTCTTC
few	NA	TRBV5-4	TRBJ1-2	CASSSGDLYGYTF	TGTGCCAGCAGTTCCGGAGATCTCTATGGCTACACCTTC
NA	TRBD1	TRBV7-2	TRBJ1-2	CASSLRGRGGYTF	TGTGCCAGCAGCTTAAGGGGGCGCGGAGGCTACACCTTC
NA	TRBD1	TRBV6-5	TRBJ1-1	CASSYTLTGGGTEAFF	TGTGCCAGCAGTTACACCCTTACAGGGGGGGGCACTGAAGCTTTCTTT
NA	NA	TRBV29-1	TRBJ1-1	CSSRTGEYTEAFF	TGCAGCTCTCGGACGGGGGAGTACACTGAAGCTTTCTTT
NA	NA	TRBV5-6	TRBJ1-2	CASSLWTVYGYTF	TGTGCCAGCAGCTTGTGGACAGTCTATGGCTACACCTTC
NA	NA	TRBV18	TRBJ1-1	CASSPVLRGVNTEAFF	TGTGCCAGCTCACCAGTGCTCAGGGGAGTTAACACTGAAGCTTTCTTT
NA	TRBD2	TRBV5-1	TRBJ2-6	CASSSPLAGGANVLTF	TGCGCCAGCAGCTCGCCACTAGCGGGGGGGGCCAACGTCCTGACTTTC
NA	TRBD2	TRBV30	TRBJ2-1	CAWRGGTSGYNEQFF	TGTGCCTGGAGGGGGGGGACTAGCGGCTACAATGAGCAGTTCTTC
NA	TRBD2	TRBV6-5	TRBJ2-7	CASRVTSGPYEQYF	TGTGCCAGCAGGGTGACTAGCGGCCCCTACGAGCAGTACTTC
NA	TRBD2	TRBV10-3	TRBJ2-7	CATGTSGSSNEQYF	TGTGCCACTGGGACTAGCGGGAGTTCCAACGAGCAGTACTTC
once	TRBD1	TRBV5-4	TRBJ1-6	CASSAEPGQQSPLHF	TGTGCCAGCAGCGCGGAACCGGGACAGCAATCACCCCTCCACTTT
NA	NA	TRBV3-1/TRBV3-2	TRBJ1-3	CASSQAQSGSGNTIYF	TGTGCCAGCAGCCAAGCTCAGTCAGGGTCTGGAAACACCATATATTTT
NA	TRBD2	TRBV7-9	TRBJ2-3	CASSDVTSGSADTQYF	TGTGCCAGCAGCGACGTGACTAGCGGGAGCGCAGATACGCAGTATTTT
NA	NA	TRBV6-5	TRBJ2-7	CASSYGGGSTSEQYF	TGTGCCAGCAGTTACGGTGGGGGGAGTACGTCAGAGCAGTACTTC
NA	NA	TRBV20-1	TRBJ1-3	CSASFGGSGNTIYF	TGCAGTGCTAGTTTCGGGGGCTCTGGAAACACCATATATTTT